This T cell receptor (beta chain) is from a study of T cell responses to AZD1222 COVID-19 vaccine. Study findings and constraints: Regions left unmutated in variants are reportedly the target of nearly half of spike-specific TCRs. Seropositive at baseline were only a handful of AZD1222 recipients. In all cases, repertoires were sampled only after the peak T cell response.

CDR3 size: 13 residues. V dropped 6 bases and J dropped 3; count of bases not matched to a gene: 4. Germline assignment: CDR1 MDHEN and CDR2 SYDVKM. Assay: immunoSEQ multiplex PCR; the TCRdb copy retains only in-frame clones and omits some. The sample gives about 60,000 clones, 70% to 90% of which show up once; less than 9% is in the top ten. Regarding this clone: Its antigen is still unknown.

The source material was peripheral blood, sampled 28 days after the second AZD1222 dose. The chain carries TRBV28 and TRBJ2-5; 7 bases are shared with TRBD2. The TCR was taken from an adult who received the AZD1222 COVID-19 vaccine. Written as DNA, the CDR3 is TGTGCCAGCAGCACTAGCGCGGAAGAGACCCAGTACTTC. Translation gives CASSTSAEETQYF. Combining the CDR3 with reference TRBV28 and TRBJ2-5 gives the whole variable domain DVKVTQSSRYLVKRTGEKVFLECVQDMDHENMFWYRQDPGLGLRLIYFSYDVKMKEKGDIPEGYSVSREKKERFSLILESASTNQTSMYLCASSTSAEETQYFGPGTRLLVL.